Listed below are T cell receptor beta chains from one sample, sequenced in a study of shared clonotypes between healthy human individuals. The data were produced by immunoSEQ multiplex PCR, yet TCRdb's version contains in-frame clones alone and is incomplete. The table includes some 1.4 million clones, 96% detected once. The sequenced sample was naive CD4+ T cells sorted from blood. The source is a man aged 25-45 years in good health. The CDR3 runs from the conserved cysteine through the conserved F or W. A D gene is named only where the DNA matches it firmly. Clone size, where shown, is once, few, many, or a class for clones that have expanded.

>-|-|TRBV7-2|TRBJ1-5
CASSLQFNQPQHF
TGTGCCAGCAGCTTACAATTCAATCAGCCCCAGCATTTT
>-|-|TRBV29-1|TRBJ1-3
CSVRTGIGGNTIYF
TGCAGCGTTCGAACAGGGATAGGTGGAAACACCATATATTTT
>once|-|TRBV9|TRBJ2-7
CASSVGGPYEQYF
TGTGCCAGCAGCGTAGGAGGCCCCTACGAGCAGTACTTC
>-|-|TRBV2|TRBJ1-2
CASSEVLYGYTF
TGTGCCAGCAGTGAAGTGCTATATGGCTACACCTTC
>-|TRBD2|TRBV9|TRBJ2-3
CASSEAGRTDTQYF
TGTGCCAGCAGTGAAGCGGGACGCACAGATACGCAGTATTTT
>-|TRBD1|TRBV5-1|TRBJ2-1
CASTARDRHYNEQFF
TGCGCCAGCACCGCCCGGGACAGGCATTACAATGAGCAGTTCTTC
>-|-|TRBV18|TRBJ1-1
CASSPQGQGNTEAFF
TGTGCCAGCTCACCACAAGGTCAGGGAAACACTGAAGCTTTCTTT
>once|TRBD2|TRBV9|TRBJ2-7
CASSAGLAGYEQYF
TGTGCCAGCAGCGCCGGACTAGCGGGATACGAGCAGTACTTC
>-|-|TRBV5-5|TRBJ2-1
CASSIRTAALGNEQFF
TGTGCCAGCAGCATACGGACAGCCGCCTTGGGGAATGAGCAGTTCTTC
>few|-|TRBV29-1|TRBJ1-2
CSVETMRTANYGYTF
TGCAGCGTTGAAACAATGAGGACGGCTAACTATGGCTACACCTTC
>-|-|TRBV5-1|TRBJ2-2
CASSFEGHSPTGELFF
TGCGCCAGCAGCTTCGAAGGACACAGCCCAACCGGGGAGCTGTTTTTT
>-|TRBD1|TRBV11-2|TRBJ2-7
CASSLTRTGGPNSYEQYF
TGTGCCAGCAGCTTGACCAGGACAGGGGGCCCTAATAGCTACGAGCAGTACTTC
>-|TRBD1|TRBV27|TRBJ1-2
CASSLQGVAGYGYTF
TGTGCCAGCAGTTTACAGGGGGTTGCGGGGTATGGCTACACCTTC
>-|-|TRBV5-1|TRBJ2-7
CASSRGLSYEQYF
TGCGCCAGCAGCCGCGGACTTTCCTACGAGCAGTACTTC
>-|-|TRBV7-2|TRBJ2-5
CASSRTAQETQYF
TGTGCCAGCAGCAGGACAGCGCAAGAGACCCAGTACTTC
>-|-|TRBV27|TRBJ2-2
CAKRAQTSSDGELFF
TGTGCCAAAAGAGCCCAGACGTCGTCGGACGGGGAGCTGTTTTTT
>-|-|TRBV28|TRBJ2-2
CASTILGAGTGELFF
TGTGCCAGCACCATCCTCGGGGCGGGAACCGGGGAGCTGTTTTTT
>-|-|TRBV5-1|TRBJ1-4
CASSDYRVGATNEKLFF
TGCGCCAGCAGCGACTACAGGGTGGGGGCAACTAATGAAAAACTGTTTTTT
>-|-|TRBV30|TRBJ2-7
CAWMGGGSGTGGYYEQYF
TGTGCCTGGATGGGCGGGGGATCCGGGACAGGCGGTTACTACGAGCAGTACTTC
>-|-|TRBV19|TRBJ1-2
CASSIRALGYTF
TGTGCCAGTAGTATACGGGCGCTTGGCTACACCTTC
>-|TRBD1|TRBV5-1|TRBJ1-2
CASRKSTGGGGYTF
TGCGCCAGCAGGAAGTCTACAGGGGGTGGTGGCTACACCTTC
>-|TRBD2|TRBV19|TRBJ2-7
CASSIGLAGGYEQYF
TGTGCCAGTAGTATCGGACTAGCGGGAGGCTACGAGCAGTACTTC
>-|-|TRBV9|TRBJ2-1
CASSVDTGSSYNEQFF
TGTGCCAGCAGCGTAGACACAGGGAGCTCCTACAATGAGCAGTTCTTC
>-|-|TRBV7-9|TRBJ2-7
CASSLTGFFEQYF
TGTGCCAGCAGCTTAACAGGGTTCTTCGAGCAGTACTTC
>-|-|TRBV7-2|TRBJ2-1
CASSYDFSGTYNEQFF
TGTGCCAGCAGCTACGACTTTAGCGGTACGTACAATGAGCAGTTCTTC
>-|TRBD1|TRBV18|TRBJ1-5
CASSFSPDRGPYSNQPQHF
TGTGCCAGCTCATTTTCCCCGGACAGGGGCCCTTATAGCAATCAGCCCCAGCATTTT
>once|TRBD2|TRBV18|TRBJ2-1
CASGPATSGYNEQFF
TGTGCCAGCGGCCCCGCGACTAGCGGTTACAATGAGCAGTTCTTC
>-|TRBD2|TRBV7-9|TRBJ2-1
CASSSRTSGRVAYNEQFF
TGTGCCAGCAGCTCGAGGACTAGCGGGAGGGTCGCCTACAATGAGCAGTTCTTC
>-|TRBD2|TRBV7-2|TRBJ2-7
CASSRGIQGLASYEQYF
TGTGCCAGCAGTCGGGGGATTCAGGGACTAGCTTCCTACGAGCAGTACTTC
>-|TRBD2|TRBV11-2|TRBJ2-7
CASSTGLAAYEQYF
TGTGCCAGCAGCACGGGACTAGCGGCCTACGAGCAGTACTTC
>-|-|TRBV5-3|TRBJ2-3
CARSPDPAGVTDTQYF
TGTGCCAGAAGCCCGGACCCGGCAGGGGTCACAGATACGCAGTATTTT
>-|TRBD1|TRBV27|TRBJ2-7
CASRDRGNEQYF
TGTGCCAGCAGGGACAGGGGGAACGAGCAGTACTTC
>-|TRBD1|TRBV5-1|TRBJ1-1
CASSLGQGGEAFF
TGCGCCAGCAGCCTAGGACAGGGGGGTGAAGCTTTCTTT
>-|TRBD1|TRBV27|TRBJ1-2
CASSFSTGTAIYGYTF
TGTGCCAGCAGTTTCTCGACCGGGACAGCGATCTATGGCTACACCTTC
>-|TRBD1|TRBV28|TRBJ2-1
CASRGQGRIYNEQFF
TGTGCCAGCAGGGGACAGGGGAGAATCTACAATGAGCAGTTCTTC
>-|-|TRBV5-4|TRBJ2-4
CASSLAGTDIQYF
TGTGCCAGCAGCTTGGCCGGGACCGACATTCAGTACTTC
>few|TRBD1|TRBV5-4|TRBJ1-2
CASVWQGEFYGYTF
TGTGCCAGCGTCTGGCAGGGGGAGTTCTATGGCTACACCTTC
>-|-|TRBV6-5|TRBJ2-7
CASSYRGIMSYEQYF
TGTGCCAGCAGTTACCGCGGGATTATGTCCTACGAGCAGTACTTC
>-|-|TRBV29-1|TRBJ2-7
CSVEGDSYEQYF
TGCAGCGTTGAGGGTGACTCCTACGAGCAGTACTTC
>-|-|TRBV28|TRBJ1-5
CASTTGAIHYRPQHF
TGTGCCAGCACTACCGGGGCGATCCACTATAGGCCCCAGCATTTT
>-|-|TRBV19|TRBJ2-5
CASSIRKETQYF
TGTGCCAGTAGTATTAGGAAAGAGACCCAGTACTTC
>once|TRBD1|TRBV5-4|TRBJ2-3
CASSGDRDGADTQYF
TGTGCCAGCAGCGGCGACAGGGATGGGGCAGATACGCAGTATTTT
>-|TRBD1|TRBV28|TRBJ1-2
CASSLLTGQGEDGYTF
TGTGCCAGCAGTTTACTGACGGGACAGGGTGAGGATGGCTACACCTTC
>-|-|TRBV10-3|TRBJ2-5
CAISESRETQYF
TGTGCCATCAGTGAGTCGCGGGAGACCCAGTACTTC
>-|-|TRBV19|TRBJ2-2
CASSGRAVAGELFF
TGTGCCAGTTCGGGACGGGCTGTAGCGGGGGAGCTGTTTTTT
>-|-|TRBV19|TRBJ1-5
CASSSTGKNQPQHF
TGTGCCAGTAGTTCCACAGGAAAAAATCAGCCCCAGCATTTT
>-|TRBD2|TRBV7-2|TRBJ2-5
CASSLGSGSSPETQYF
TGTGCCAGCAGCTTAGGAAGCGGGAGTAGTCCGGAGACCCAGTACTTC
>-|-|TRBV28|TRBJ1-5
CASSLRQSTNQPQHF
TGTGCCAGCAGTTTAAGGCAGTCAACAAATCAGCCCCAGCATTTT
>-|TRBD2|TRBV25-1|TRBJ2-7
CASSVAGEVSYEQYF
TGTGCCAGCAGCGTGGCGGGGGAGGTCTCCTACGAGCAGTACTTC
>-|-|TRBV5-8|TRBJ2-5
CASSFGTGRKTQYF
TGTGCCAGCAGCTTTGGAACAGGAAGAAAGACCCAGTACTTC
>once|-|TRBV5-1|TRBJ2-7
CASRLGGVVTTDEQYF
TGCGCCAGCAGACTGGGTGGGGTAGTAACGACGGACGAGCAGTACTTC
>-|-|TRBV27|TRBJ1-2
CASSPQTGFYGYTF
TGTGCCAGCAGTCCGCAGACAGGCTTCTATGGCTACACCTTC
>-|-|TRBV18|TRBJ2-4
CASSPPGAAAKNIQYF
TGTGCCAGCTCACCACCGGGGGCGGCAGCCAAAAACATTCAGTACTTC
>-|TRBD2|TRBV19|TRBJ2-7
CASSAEPGGSYEQYF
TGTGCCAGTAGTGCCGAACCGGGAGGGTCCTACGAGCAGTACTTC
>-|-|TRBV28|TRBJ1-3
CATSGPGNTIYF
TGTGCCACCTCGGGGCCTGGAAACACCATATATTTT
>-|TRBD1|TRBV6-1|TRBJ2-7
CASSEGAGDRGYEQYF
TGTGCCAGCAGTGAAGGTGCGGGAGACAGGGGGTACGAGCAGTACTTC
>-|-|TRBV6-1|TRBJ2-2
CASSQLTNTGELFF
TGTGCCAGCAGCCAGTTGACGAACACCGGGGAGCTGTTTTTT